This T cell receptor beta chain emerged from a study of T cell responses to AZD1222 COVID-19 vaccine (dated by TCRdb to the early 2020s). At the level of the whole study: A total of about 230 trial participants underwent TCR sequencing, of whom some 210 received two doses of AZD1222 and about 25 received two doses of the MenACWY control vaccine. Trial participants were enrolled by age into subgroups of 18-55, 56-69 and 70-plus years, and around 150, 29 and 61 TCR-sequenced participants, respectively, were included in these subgroups. The investigation overall reported the following: A significant rise in spike-specific TCR breadth and depth was observed after two AZD1222 doses relative to day 0 and relative to MenACWY recipients. Participants were mostly white British, with more females than males. The authors suggested clonal diversity may have been underestimated. Only five to seven AZD1222 recipients were SARS-CoV-2 seropositive at baseline, limiting conclusions about previously exposed vaccinees. CD4 TCRs associated with the vaccine covered the entire spike protein, and the dominant responses were in regions 160-218 and 743-854. Reportedly, almost half of the unique spike-specific TCRs recognized epitopes lying outside the regions that are mutated in the B.1.351 and B.1.1.7 variants. Because no day 14 peak-response samples were available, the repertoires could be characterized only after the peak T cell response. In the small 56-69-year group, the increase in depth fell short of significance, most likely because of low power.

At the junction V is shortened by 6 bases and J by 3 bases, with 12 bases in between. The germline V gene supplies CDR1 MNHEY and CDR2 SVGAGI. The CDR3, cysteine through phenylalanine, is 13 amino acids long. Kept here is only the CDR3 DNA, which spans 39 bases and is read in frame from base 1. Comments on this clone: What antigen it recognizes has not been identified. The sample holds no much larger clone one base away, and base qualities are not on file.

The time point label here, explained by the study, means: about 28 days (+/-7) after the second vaccine dose. AZD1222 recipients with second doses at about 4 weeks or about 12 weeks were pooled, because spike-specific TCR depth and breadth did not differ between schedules. The vaccinee samples were drawn from two UK trials, COV001 and COV002, one of which was a single-blind randomized controlled phase 2/3 trial testing AZD1222 (ChAdOx1 nCoV-19) in healthy adults. For TCRbeta chain sequencing, PBMC samples from trial participants were taken at day 0 and at day 28 after the second dose. The CDR3 regions of human TCRbeta chains were analyzed by immunosequencing. As for the authors' bioinformatics: Repertoire TCRs were checked for matches against a reference library of SARS-CoV-2-specific TCRs that had been generated using the MIRA antigen-specificity platform. Breadth was defined as the fraction of unique TCRs that were SARS-CoV-2-associated. Depth was defined as the fraction of total T cells that were SARS-CoV-2-associated. Using the MIRA data, each spike-specific TCR was assigned both to the spike region to which the TCR was reactive and to a CD4 or CD8 class. Log10-transformed breadth and depth values were compared by one-way ANOVA with Sidak's multiple comparisons tests. TCRdb provides this immuneACCESS table in a form limited to in-frame rearrangements. Some clones are lacking; in checked studies, under half of them reflect an unresolved V gene, and why the rest are absent is not known. The V and J calls and the clone size are those of that table, but D and trimming were determined from the DNA. In this sample the table shows 250,000 to 300,000 clones, 90% to 95% of which occur a single time. Around 0.6% of the sample comes from the top ten.

The TCR was taken from an adult who received the AZD1222 COVID-19 vaccine. The rearrangement joined TRBV6-5 to TRBJ2-7; the D segment could be TRBD1, given 6 matching bases. Specimen: peripheral blood, collected 28 days after the second AZD1222 dose. The CDR3 protein sequence reads: CASRKTGDYEQYF. Here is the DNA: TGTGCCAGCAGGAAGACAGGAGACTACGAGCAGTACTTC.